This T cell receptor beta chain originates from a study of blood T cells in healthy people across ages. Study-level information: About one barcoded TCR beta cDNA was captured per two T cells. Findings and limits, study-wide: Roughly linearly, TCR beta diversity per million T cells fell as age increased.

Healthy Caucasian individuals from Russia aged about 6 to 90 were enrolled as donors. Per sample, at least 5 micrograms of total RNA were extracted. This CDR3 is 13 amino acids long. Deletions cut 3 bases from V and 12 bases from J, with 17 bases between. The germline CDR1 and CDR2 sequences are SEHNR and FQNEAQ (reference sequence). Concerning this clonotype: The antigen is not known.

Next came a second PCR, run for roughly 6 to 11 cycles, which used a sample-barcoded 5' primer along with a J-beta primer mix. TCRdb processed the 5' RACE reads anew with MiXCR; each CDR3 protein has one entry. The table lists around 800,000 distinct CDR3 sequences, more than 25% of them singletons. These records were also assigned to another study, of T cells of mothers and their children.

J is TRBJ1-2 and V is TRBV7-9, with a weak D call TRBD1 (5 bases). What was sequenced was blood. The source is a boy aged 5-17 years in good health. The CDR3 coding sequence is TGTGCCAGCAGCTTCGAGGCAGGGTTGGTAGACACCTTC. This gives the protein CASSFEAGLVDTF.